The rows below give T cell receptor beta chains drawn from one sample of a study of blood T cell repertoires in COVID-19. Clones were read by immunoSEQ multiplex PCR, and TCRdb kept only the in-frame ones, dropping some. The sample has more than 150,000 clones, around 83% seen once. The sequenced material came from peripheral blood. These receptors originate from a middle-aged woman with acute or convalescent COVID-19. Each CDR3 is given with its conserved first and last residue. Each record gives: V gene, J gene, D gene, clone size, CDR3 protein, CDR3 DNA. A D gene is named only where the DNA matches it firmly. Clone size is given for some rows only: seen once, a few or many times, or a class if the clone is expanded.

V: TRBV18; J: TRBJ2-7; D: TRBD2; size: .; CDR3: CASSPLSGRAYEQYF; DNA: TGTGCCAGCTCACCGCTTAGCGGGAGGGCCTACGAGCAGTACTTC
V: TRBV3-1/TRBV3-2; J: TRBJ2-3; D: .; size: .; CDR3: CASSQDQTSTQYF; DNA: TGTGCCAGCAGCCAAGACCAGACTAGTACGCAGTATTTT
V: TRBV27; J: TRBJ2-7; D: .; size: .; CDR3: CASSLGGQTYEQYF; DNA: TGTGCCAGCAGTTTGGGGGGACAGACCTACGAGCAGTACTTC
V: TRBV6-1; J: TRBJ2-6; D: TRBD2; size: .; CDR3: CASSVVAAGEHGANVLTF; DNA: TGCGCCAGCAGTGTGGTGGCGGCGGGGGAGCATGGGGCCAACGTCCTGACTTTC
V: TRBV7-9; J: TRBJ1-3; D: .; size: .; CDR3: CASSSLKDRSGNTIYF; DNA: TGTGCCAGCAGCTCATTAAAAGACAGATCTGGAAACACCATATATTTT
V: TRBV5-1; J: TRBJ2-3; D: TRBD2; size: .; CDR3: CASSTQGLAGADTQYF; DNA: TGCGCCAGCAGCACTCAGGGACTAGCGGGTGCAGATACGCAGTATTTT
V: TRBV21-1; J: TRBJ1-6; D: .; size: .; CDR3: CASSKRQGSPLHF; DNA: TGTGCCAGCAGCAAACGACAGGGCTCACCCCTCCACTTT
V: TRBV30; J: TRBJ2-1; D: TRBD2; size: .; CDR3: CASSGSSYNEQFF; DNA: TGTGCCTCTAGCGGAAGCTCCTACAATGAGCAGTTCTTC
V: TRBV7-2; J: TRBJ2-5; D: TRBD1; size: .; CDR3: CASSPGTDQETQYF; DNA: TGTGCCAGCAGCCCTGGGACAGACCAAGAGACCCAGTACTTC
V: TRBV5-6; J: TRBJ1-1; D: .; size: .; CDR3: CASSPESPNTEAFF; DNA: TGTGCCAGCAGCCCGGAGTCTCCGAACACTGAAGCTTTCTTT
V: TRBV6-5; J: TRBJ1-1; D: .; size: .; CDR3: CASSMTGGNTEAFF; DNA: TGTGCCAGCAGTATGACAGGTGGGAACACTGAAGCTTTCTTT
V: TRBV5-5; J: TRBJ1-1; D: TRBD1; size: once; CDR3: CASSLGTANTEAFF; DNA: TGTGCCAGCAGCTTAGGGACAGCGAACACTGAAGCTTTCTTT
V: TRBV19; J: TRBJ2-3; D: .; size: .; CDR3: CASSIERGQSLYF; DNA: TGTGCCAGTAGTATAGAGCGGGGACAGAGCCTGTATTTT
V: TRBV5-5; J: TRBJ1-2; D: TRBD1; size: .; CDR3: CASSFGQGYGYTF; DNA: TGTGCCAGCAGCTTCGGACAGGGCTATGGCTACACCTTC
V: TRBV10-3; J: TRBJ1-3; D: .; size: .; CDR3: CAISGQSLRVIGGNTIYF; DNA: TGTGCCATCAGTGGCCAATCCCTCAGGGTAATCGGAGGAAACACCATATATTTT
V: TRBV5-1; J: TRBJ1-4; D: TRBD1; size: .; CDR3: CASSLVGQGAATNEKLFF; DNA: TGCGCCAGCAGCTTGGTTGGTCAGGGGGCTGCAACTAATGAAAAACTGTTTTTT
V: TRBV28; J: TRBJ1-2; D: .; size: few; CDR3: CASSLSVSYYGYTF; DNA: TGTGCCAGCAGTTTATCCGTGTCTTACTATGGCTACACCTTC
V: TRBV18; J: TRBJ2-3; D: TRBD2; size: .; CDR3: CASSPLPPSGDYTDTQYF; DNA: TGTGCCAGCTCACCACTTCCGCCTAGCGGGGATTACACAGATACGCAGTATTTT
V: TRBV5-1; J: TRBJ2-5; D: TRBD2; size: once; CDR3: CASSLTTSGEQETQYF; DNA: TGCGCCAGCAGCTTGACGACTAGCGGGGAACAAGAGACCCAGTACTTC
V: TRBV4-1; J: TRBJ1-1; D: .; size: .; CDR3: CASSPSRVGNTEAFF; DNA: TGCGCCAGCAGTCCCTCCAGGGTGGGGAACACTGAAGCTTTCTTT
V: TRBV3-1/TRBV3-2; J: TRBJ1-1; D: .; size: .; CDR3: CASSQGQAITEAFF; DNA: TGTGCCAGCAGCCAAGGACAGGCGATCACTGAAGCTTTCTTT
V: TRBV6-5; J: TRBJ1-1; D: TRBD1; size: many; CDR3: CASSTRGRDRKKAFF; DNA: TGTGCCAGCAGTACTCGGGGCCGGGACAGAAAGAAAGCTTTCTTT
V: TRBV27; J: TRBJ1-2; D: TRBD1; size: .; CDR3: CASSYTGALNYGYTF; DNA: TGTGCCAGCAGCTATACAGGGGCCCTTAACTATGGCTACACCTTC
V: TRBV7-8; J: TRBJ2-1; D: TRBD2; size: .; CDR3: CASVSGSAYNEQFF; DNA: TGTGCCAGCGTGAGCGGGAGCGCTTACAATGAGCAGTTCTTC
V: TRBV7-9; J: TRBJ1-6; D: TRBD1; size: .; CDR3: CASSFLRFNDRDGSPLHF; DNA: TGTGCCAGCAGCTTTCTAAGGTTTAACGACAGGGACGGTTCACCCCTCCACTTT
V: TRBV30; J: TRBJ2-7; D: .; size: .; CDR3: CATGNHYEQYF; DNA: TGTGCCACGGGGAATCACTACGAGCAGTACTTC
V: TRBV19; J: TRBJ1-1; D: .; size: .; CDR3: CASSIRFPGKEAFF; DNA: TGTGCCAGTAGTATACGGTTCCCAGGGAAGGAAGCTTTCTTT
V: TRBV5-5; J: TRBJ1-1; D: .; size: .; CDR3: CASSLESAGLEAFF; DNA: TGTGCCAGCAGCTTGGAATCCGCAGGGCTTGAAGCTTTCTTT
V: TRBV2; J: TRBJ2-1; D: .; size: few; CDR3: CASSDPGAYNEQFF; DNA: TGTGCCAGCAGTGACCCGGGAGCATACAATGAGCAGTTCTTC
V: TRBV10-1; J: TRBJ2-7; D: .; size: .; CDR3: CASGDSGYEQYF; DNA: TGCGCCAGCGGGGACTCCGGATACGAGCAGTACTTC
V: TRBV24-1; J: TRBJ2-1; D: .; size: few; CDR3: CATSDPPSGSYNEQFF; DNA: TGTGCCACCAGTGACCCGCCCTCGGGCTCCTACAATGAGCAGTTCTTC
V: TRBV14; J: TRBJ2-3; D: .; size: once; CDR3: CASSQEEPRRATDTQYF; DNA: TGTGCCAGCAGCCAAGAAGAACCCCGCAGGGCCACAGATACGCAGTATTTT
V: TRBV5-1; J: TRBJ2-5; D: TRBD2; size: .; CDR3: CASSRTSGGLETQYF; DNA: TGCGCCAGCAGCAGGACTAGCGGGGGTCTGGAGACCCAGTACTTC
V: TRBV5-8; J: TRBJ2-7; D: .; size: .; CDR3: CASSLWGRSGEQYF; DNA: TGTGCCAGCAGCTTGTGGGGGCGGAGCGGCGAGCAGTACTTC
V: TRBV9; J: TRBJ2-1; D: TRBD2; size: .; CDR3: CASSDWTSGGEEQFF; DNA: TGTGCCAGCAGCGATTGGACTAGCGGGGGGGAGGAGCAGTTCTTC
V: TRBV5-1; J: TRBJ2-2; D: .; size: .; CDR3: CASSETGNTGELFF; DNA: TGCGCCAGCAGCGAAACAGGGAACACCGGGGAGCTGTTTTTT
V: TRBV28; J: TRBJ1-2; D: TRBD1; size: once; CDR3: CASSSGTDVPGYTF; DNA: TGTGCCAGCAGTTCAGGGACAGACGTGCCCGGCTACACCTTC
V: TRBV14; J: TRBJ1-6; D: .; size: many; CDR3: CASSQGRLNSPLHF; DNA: TGTGCCAGCAGCCAAGGGAGGTTAAATTCACCCCTCCACTTT
V: TRBV5-4; J: TRBJ1-2; D: .; size: .; CDR3: CASSLDPGANYGYTF; DNA: TGTGCCAGCAGCTTGGATCCGGGAGCTAACTATGGCTACACCTTC
V: TRBV15; J: TRBJ2-5; D: .; size: .; CDR3: CATSRDRGQETQYF; DNA: TGTGCCACCAGCAGAGATCGGGGGCAAGAGACCCAGTACTTC
V: TRBV19; J: TRBJ1-1; D: TRBD1; size: .; CDR3: CASSIQGPLIEAFF; DNA: TGTGCCAGTAGCATACAGGGGCCGTTGATTGAAGCTTTCTTT
V: TRBV7-2; J: TRBJ1-5; D: .; size: .; CDR3: CASSDRTGSNQPQHF; DNA: TGTGCCAGCAGCGACAGGACGGGGAGCAATCAGCCCCAGCATTTT
V: TRBV29-1; J: TRBJ2-5; D: .; size: .; CDR3: CSVEGSETQYF; DNA: TGCAGCGTGGAGGGGTCAGAGACCCAGTACTTC